These T cell receptor beta chains were read from a single sample in a study of shared clonotypes between healthy human individuals. Profiled with immunoSEQ multiplex PCR; TCRdb holds only in-frame clones, not every one. The data contain over 2 million clones, about nine tenths of them singletons. The specimen sequenced was naive CD4+ T cells from PBMCs. These receptors all come from a man aged 18 to 30 in good health. Some clones in this sample may be carry-over from other donors' samples. CDR3s include the opening cysteine and the closing phenylalanine or tryptophan. Each record gives: D gene, J gene, V gene, clone size, CDR3 DNA, CDR3 protein. The D gene is left open where the match is weak. Clone size is given for some rows only: seen once, a few or many times, or a class if the clone is expanded.

>.|TRBJ1-5|TRBV28|.
TGTGCCAGCAGCGAAGAGGGATCCGTCCAGCCCCAGCATTTT
CASSEEGSVQPQHF
>.|TRBJ2-1|TRBV5-1|.
TGCGCCAGCAGCTTGGGCCTAGCGCGATACAATGAGCAGTTCTTC
CASSLGLARYNEQFF
>.|TRBJ2-5|TRBV5-4|.
TGTGCCAGCACCTCTGGACTGGGCTTAGATGAGACCCAGTACTTC
CASTSGLGLDETQYF
>.|TRBJ2-2|TRBV27|few
TGTGCCAGCAGTTTGGAGGGAAGGAACACCGGGGAGCTGTTTTTT
CASSLEGRNTGELFF
>.|TRBJ2-2|TRBV10-3|once
TGTGCCACCGCCCCCCGCCCCACTCCGAACACCGGGGAGCTGTTTTTT
CATAPRPTPNTGELFF
>.|TRBJ2-7|TRBV27|.
TGTGCCAGCAGTTTATCGCGGGGGCTCTTATACGAGCAGTACTTC
CASSLSRGLLYEQYF
>TRBD1|TRBJ2-5|TRBV5-1|.
TGCGCCAGCAGCTTGGTGGCAGGGGGCGCGGAGACCCAGTACTTC
CASSLVAGGAETQYF
>.|TRBJ2-5|TRBV6-1|.
TGTGCCAGCAGTGAAGGGCAGTTTCAAGAGACCCAGTACTTC
CASSEGQFQETQYF
>.|TRBJ2-7|TRBV10-3|.
TGTGCCATCAGTGACGGGGCCTACGAGCAGTACTTC
CAISDGAYEQYF
>TRBD1|TRBJ1-2|TRBV28|.
TGTGCCAGCAGTTTTCCGGGACAGGGTATAGGTGGCTACACCTTC
CASSFPGQGIGGYTF
>.|TRBJ1-5|TRBV4-1|.
TGCGCCAGCAGCCAGGACGACAGAAACAATCAGCCCCAGCATTTT
CASSQDDRNNQPQHF
>TRBD2|TRBJ2-3|TRBV7-3|.
TGTGCCAGCAGCTTAGGACTAGCGGGTCCTACAGATACGCAGTATTTT
CASSLGLAGPTDTQYF
>.|TRBJ2-1|TRBV20-1|.
TGCAGTGCTCCGGGACTCGGTGAGCAGTTCTTC
CSAPGLGEQFF
>TRBD1|TRBJ1-1|TRBV28|.
TGTGCCAGCAGTCCGCCGACAGGGCTCACTGAAGCTTTCTTT
CASSPPTGLTEAFF
>TRBD1|TRBJ2-3|TRBV28|.
TGTGCCAGCAACCAGGACAGGGCAAGGAATACGCAGTATTTT
CASNQDRARNTQYF
>.|TRBJ2-5|TRBV7-9|.
TGTGCCAGCAGCCTAGGCCAGGGGCAAGAGACCCAGTACTTC
CASSLGQGQETQYF
>.|TRBJ2-7|TRBV7-2|.
TGTGCCAGCAGCTTTCTTGCACGCTTCTACGAGCAGTACTTC
CASSFLARFYEQYF
>.|TRBJ2-7|TRBV11-3|.
TGTGCCAGCAGCTCTGGACATCTACCCTACGAGCAGTACTTC
CASSSGHLPYEQYF
>.|TRBJ1-1|TRBV4-3|.
TGCGCCAGCAGACGGAGGGGAGCGGGTACTGAAGCTTTCTTT
CASRRRGAGTEAFF
>.|TRBJ2-3|TRBV6-6|.
TGTGCCAGCAGTTACGCGACCAGCACAGATACGCAGTATTTT
CASSYATSTDTQYF
>.|TRBJ2-3|TRBV7-2|.
TGTGCCAGCAGCTTAGCGTCGGGAGATACGCAGTATTTT
CASSLASGDTQYF
>TRBD1|TRBJ1-1|TRBV5-4|.
TGTGCCAGCAGCTCCAGGACAGGGTTGAACACTGAAGCTTTCTTT
CASSSRTGLNTEAFF
>.|TRBJ2-7|TRBV5-1|.
TGCGCCAGCAGCTTGGGACCCGGGAACGAGCAGTACTTC
CASSLGPGNEQYF
>.|TRBJ1-5|TRBV28|once
TGTGCCAGCAGGGGGTCTTCTTATCAGCCCCAGCATTTT
CASRGSSYQPQHF
>TRBD2|TRBJ2-7|TRBV15|.
TGTGCCACCAGCAGAGCACCGGGCCTAGCGGGAGGTTTGGGCGAGCAGTACTTC
CATSRAPGLAGGLGEQYF
>TRBD1|TRBJ2-2|TRBV5-1|.
TGCGCCAGCACCCCACAGGGGCCGAACACCGGGGAGCTGTTTTTT
CASTPQGPNTGELFF
>.|TRBJ1-1|TRBV18|.
TGTGCCAGCTCACCACCGGGACAACTGAACACTGAAGCTTTCTTT
CASSPPGQLNTEAFF
>TRBD1|TRBJ1-5|TRBV19|.
TGTGCCAGTAGTACGACCGGGACAGGGGCTCTATATAGCAATCAGCCCCAGCATTTT
CASSTTGTGALYSNQPQHF
>.|TRBJ2-3|TRBV15|.
TGTGCCACCAGCAGAGGGTTTAGCACAGATACGCAGTATTTT
CATSRGFSTDTQYF
>.|TRBJ1-5|TRBV2|.
TGTGCCAGCAGTGAGTCCAAGGCACTTCAGCCCCAGCATTTT
CASSESKALQPQHF
>.|TRBJ2-7|TRBV4-3|.
TGCGCCAGCAGCCAAGCTCAAGCGGGTTTCTACGAGCAGTACTTC
CASSQAQAGFYEQYF
>TRBD2|TRBJ2-5|TRBV2|.
TGTGCCAGCAGGGGACTAGCGGGAGGCCCAACATATCAGTACTTC
CASRGLAGGPTYQYF